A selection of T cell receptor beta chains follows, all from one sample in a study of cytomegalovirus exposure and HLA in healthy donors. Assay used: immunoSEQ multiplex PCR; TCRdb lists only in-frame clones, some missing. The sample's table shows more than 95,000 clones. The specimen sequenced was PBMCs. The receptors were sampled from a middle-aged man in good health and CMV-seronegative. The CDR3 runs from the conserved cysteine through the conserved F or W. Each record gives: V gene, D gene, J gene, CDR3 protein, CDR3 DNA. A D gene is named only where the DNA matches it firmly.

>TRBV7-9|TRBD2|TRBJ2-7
CASSPPRTSGSYEQYF
TGTGCCAGCAGCCCGCCGAGGACTAGCGGGAGCTACGAGCAGTACTTC
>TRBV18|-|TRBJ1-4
CASSPPGVGIANEKLFF
TGTGCCAGCTCACCTCCGGGGGTGGGCATCGCTAATGAAAAACTGTTTTTT
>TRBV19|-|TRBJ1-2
CASRDRRAQGYTF
TGTGCCAGTAGGGATCGCAGGGCGCAAGGCTACACCTTC
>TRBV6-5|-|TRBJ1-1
CASKSSWGREAFF
TGTGCCAGCAAATCCTCTTGGGGGAGGGAAGCTTTCTTT
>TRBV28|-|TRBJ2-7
CASKSVGGFWTTSYEQYF
TGTGCCAGCAAATCCGTGGGAGGCTTTTGGACCACGTCCTACGAGCAGTACTTC
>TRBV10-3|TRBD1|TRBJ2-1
CATRGGQGVNEQFF
TGTGCCACGCGAGGCGGACAGGGTGTTAATGAGCAGTTCTTC
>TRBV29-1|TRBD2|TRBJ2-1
CSVRTSGYNEQFF
TGCAGCGTACGGACTAGCGGATACAATGAGCAGTTCTTC
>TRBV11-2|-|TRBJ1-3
CASSLVLYGNTIYF
TGTGCCAGCAGCTTAGTCCTATATGGAAACACCATATATTTT
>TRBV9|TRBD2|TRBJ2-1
CASSLRVAGEYNEQFF
TGTGCCAGCAGCCTTCGGGTAGCGGGAGAGTACAATGAGCAGTTCTTC
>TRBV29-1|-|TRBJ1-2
CSVEGTVYGYTF
TGCAGCGTTGAAGGGACAGTCTATGGCTACACCTTC
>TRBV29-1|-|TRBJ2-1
CSVEGVSATPRGEQFF
TGCAGCGTTGAAGGGGTTAGCGCAACCCCCAGGGGCGAGCAGTTCTTC
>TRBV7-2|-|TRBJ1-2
CASSPAGVNYGYTF
TGTGCCAGCAGCCCAGCCGGGGTTAACTATGGCTACACCTTC
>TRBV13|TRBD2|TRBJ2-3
CASSRSGRAGTDTQYF
TGTGCCAGCAGCAGAAGCGGGAGGGCGGGCACAGATACGCAGTATTTT
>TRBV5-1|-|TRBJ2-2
CASSSGGTRPGELFF
TGCGCCAGCAGCTCCGGGGGTACAAGGCCCGGGGAGCTGTTTTTT
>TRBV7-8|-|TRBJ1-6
CASSLARGTDSPLHF
TGTGCCAGCAGCTTAGCAAGGGGGACGGATTCACCCCTCCACTTT
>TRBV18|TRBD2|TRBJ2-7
CASSPLGLAGQIPSYEQYF
TGTGCCAGCTCACCTTTGGGACTAGCGGGACAAATTCCCTCCTACGAGCAGTACTTC
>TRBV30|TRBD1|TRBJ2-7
CAWSPHTGVYEQYF
TGTGCCTGGAGTCCCCACACAGGGGTCTACGAGCAGTACTTC
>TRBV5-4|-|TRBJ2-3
CASSKAEPTDTQYF
TGTGCCAGCAGCAAAGCTGAACCCACAGATACGCAGTATTTT
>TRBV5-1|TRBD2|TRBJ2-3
CASSLGFSGGGSTDTQYF
TGCGCCAGCAGCCTAGGTTTCTCGGGAGGTGGGAGCACAGATACGCAGTATTTT
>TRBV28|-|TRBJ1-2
CASSFQGNYGYTF
TGTGCCAGCAGTTTCCAGGGAAACTATGGCTACACCTTC
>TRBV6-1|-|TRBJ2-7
CASSFGQSEQYF
TGTGCCAGCAGTTTCGGACAGTCCGAGCAGTACTTC
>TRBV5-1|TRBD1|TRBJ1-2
CASSLAAGGRYGYTF
TGCGCCAGCAGCTTGGCGGCAGGGGGAAGGTATGGCTACACCTTC